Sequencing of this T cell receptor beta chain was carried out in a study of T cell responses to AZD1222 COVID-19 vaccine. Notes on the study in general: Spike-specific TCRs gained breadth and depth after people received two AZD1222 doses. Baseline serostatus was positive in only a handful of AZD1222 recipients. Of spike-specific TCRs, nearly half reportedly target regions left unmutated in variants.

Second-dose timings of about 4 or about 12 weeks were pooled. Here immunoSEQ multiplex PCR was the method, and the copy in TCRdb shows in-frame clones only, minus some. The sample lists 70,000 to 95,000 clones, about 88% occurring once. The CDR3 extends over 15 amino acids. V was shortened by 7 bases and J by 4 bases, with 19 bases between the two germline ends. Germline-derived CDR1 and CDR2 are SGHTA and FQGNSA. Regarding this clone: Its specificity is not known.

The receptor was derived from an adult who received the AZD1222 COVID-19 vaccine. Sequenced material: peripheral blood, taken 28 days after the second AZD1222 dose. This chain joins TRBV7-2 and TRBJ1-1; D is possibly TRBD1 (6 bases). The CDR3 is CASTLTRGASTEAFF. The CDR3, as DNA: TGTGCCAGCACCCTCACGCGGGGGGCCAGCACTGAAGCTTTCTTT.